These T cell receptor beta chains were read from a single sample in a study of tumor-infiltrating lymphocytes in primary liver carcinoma. MiXCR, run by TCRdb on the multiplex PCR reads, gives a single entry per CDR3 protein. The profile shows 150,000 to 200,000 distinct CDR3 sequences, 85% of them singletons. The sequenced sample consisted of tumor tissue from primary liver carcinoma. These receptors originate from a middle-aged man with primary liver carcinoma and hepatitis B virus infection. CDR3s include the opening cysteine and the closing phenylalanine or tryptophan. The D gene is left open where the match is weak. Not every row has a clone size; where given, it reads once, few, many or a size class.

J	D	size	V	DNA	CDR3
TRBJ2-1	-	-	TRBV6-1	TGTGCCAGCAGTGAAGGGACTAATGGGAGCAATGAGCAGTTCTTC	CASSEGTNGSNEQFF
TRBJ1-1	-	-	TRBV12-3/TRBV12-4	TGTGTCAGCGTGAGACAGTGCTACATTGAAGCTTTCTTT	CVSVRQCYIEAFF
TRBJ1-2	-	once	TRBV29-1	TGCAGCGCTGTGGTAGGGGTGAGCTATGGCTACAACTTC	CSAVVGVSYGYNF
TRBJ2-5	TRBD1	-	TRBV11-3	TGTGCCAACAGCCTCGGGACAGGGGAAAGAGAGATACAGTACTTC	CANSLGTGEREIQYF
TRBJ2-3	TRBD2	many	TRBV28	TGTGCCAGCAGGCTAGGAGCGGGAGGGGAAGGGTATACGCAGTATTTT	CASRLGAGGEGYTQYF
TRBJ2-1	TRBD2	-	TRBV14	TGTGCCAGCAGTGCTGTAGCGGGATGTGTAAACAATGGGCAGTTCTTC	CASSAVAGCVNNGQFF
TRBJ2-7	TRBD2	-	TRBV11-2	TGTGTTAGCAGCTTGAGGGAGGGGAGGACTAGCGGGCTCAGGTCCTACGAGCAGTACTTC	CVSSLREGRTSGLRSYEQYF
TRBJ1-5	TRBD1	once	TRBV7-9	TGTGCCAACAGCCCTGACATCGACAGGGGCAATCAGCCCCAGCTTTTT	CANSPDIDRGNQPQLF
TRBJ2-5	-	medium-sized	TRBV11-2	TGTGCCAGCAGCTTAACCCCCCATGACGGGGAGACCCAGTACTTC	CASSLTPHDGETQYF
TRBJ2-5	TRBD1	-	TRBV11-2	TGTGTCAGTAGCTCGGGACAGCCCCAAGAGGCCCAGTACTTC	CVSSSGQPQEAQYF
TRBJ2-1	-	-	TRBV6-6	TGTTCCAGCAGTTACCTGATCAGTGTCCATGAGCAGTTCTTC	CSSSYLISVHEQFF
TRBJ2-3	-	few	TRBV6-2/TRBV6-3	TGTACTAGCAGTTACTCTAGCCCTTATACGCAGTATTTT	CTSSYSSPYTQYF
TRBJ2-3	TRBD2	-	TRBV7-9	TGTGCCAGCAGCCCACTGGCAGCGGGAGCTGACACGCAGTATTTT	CASSPLAAGADTQYF
TRBJ2-7	-	-	TRBV12-3/TRBV12-4	TGTACCAGCAGTTATAGCCCCACAGGTCACGAGCAGTACTTC	CTSSYSPTGHEQYF
TRBJ2-2	-	-	TRBV9	TGTGCCATCAGCGCCCGAGGACACGAGAACACCGGGGAGCTGTTTTTT	CAISARGHENTGELFF
TRBJ2-7	-	-	TRBV5-6	TGTGCCAGCAGCTTGGGAGTAGGTTCCTACGAGCAGTACTTT	CASSLGVGSYEQYF
TRBJ1-1	TRBD1	-	TRBV6-1	TGTACCAGCCCCAGGACAGGGGGCACTGAAGCTTTATTT	CTSPRTGGTEALF
TRBJ2-7	-	-	TRBV5-6	-	CASSWGAGSYEHYF
TRBJ2-1	TRBD2	-	TRBV11-2	TGTGTCAGCAGCCCACGACCACTAGCGGGAGATAGTGATGAGAAGCTCTTC	CVSSPRPLAGDSDEKLF
TRBJ2-5	TRBD2	-	TRBV4-3	TGCACCAGCAGCCAAGCGGCTAACGGGAGGACTGGTGAGACCCAGTACTTT	CTSSQAANGRTGETQYF
TRBJ1-1	TRBD1	-	TRBV19	TGTGCCAGTACTATGGACAGGCGAAAAAACACTGAAGCTTTCTTT	CASTMDRRKNTEAFF
TRBJ2-2	TRBD1	-	TRBV6-4	TGTGCCAGCAGTTGCGGACAGGGGGCCGGGGAGCTGTTTTTT	CASSCGQGAGELFF
TRBJ2-2	-	-	TRBV12-3/TRBV12-4	TGTGCCAGCAGTTCCCGGCGGCGGACGAACACCGTGGAGCTGTTTTTT	CASSSRRRTNTVELFF
TRBJ1-6	TRBD1	few	TRBV9	TGTGCCAGCAGCGTGTCGGGACAGGGGGCCGACAATTCACCCCTCCACTTT	CASSVSGQGADNSPLHF
TRBJ2-1	-	once	TRBV29-1	TGCAGCGTCATGACATCTGGGACCGGCGCTCCCTACGAGCAGTTCTTC	CSVMTSGTGAPYEQFF
TRBJ2-7	-	-	TRBV2	TGTGTCAGCAGTCTCTCCTCCTACGAGCAGTACTTC	CVSSLSSYEQYF